This T cell receptor beta chain originates from a study of neoadjuvant anti-PD-1 for oral cavity cancer. Blood libraries mostly used approximately 480 ng genomic DNA, six replicates each. The data were produced by immunoSEQ multiplex PCR, yet TCRdb's version contains in-frame clones alone and is incomplete. The table includes 12,000 to 15,000 clones, 55% to 80% detected once. Study-level results: PBMC Gini-index clonality exceeded responders' in non-responders post-nivolumab.

The V gene lost 4 bases and the J gene lost 7 bases, with 18 bases spanning the gap. Germline CDR1 SGHNT, CDR2 YYREEE (reference sequence). The CDR3 contains 16 residues. Stage II-IVA oral cavity squamous cell carcinoma was new and untreated by systemic or radiation therapy. Cohort: HPV-negative, locally advanced oral cavity squamous cell carcinoma patients. This clone was detected a few times. Its antigen is as yet unknown. The sample was PBMCs, taken before nivolumab (anti-PD-1) treatment. V gene TRBV5-4 combines with J gene TRBJ1-6, with D possibly being TRBD1 (6 bases). The receptor was isolated from a person between 40 and 85 years old with oral cavity squamous cell carcinoma. The CDR3 sequence: CASSPALGQGNSPLHF. The CDR3 nucleotides are TGTGCCAGCAGCCCCGCCTTGGGCCAGGGGAATTCACCCCTCCACTTT.